This T cell receptor beta chain was profiled in a study of OX40 agonist ivuxolimab in advanced cancers. Study-wide context: Patients were given ivuxolimab, an antibody that agonizes OX40 (CD134). General study points: More expanded clones were seen, on average, in CD8+ T cells than in CD4+.

The assay was immunoSEQ multiplex PCR, and TCRdb's table has in-frame clones only and misses some. The data hold about 54,000 clones, with about 87% observed a single time. The CDR3 runs 14 residues. Looked up from germline, CDR1 is KGHSH and CDR2 is LQKENI. V lost 0 bases, J lost 3 bases, and 9 bases lay in between. Note on this clone: Antigen: not known.

Systemic immunosuppression or autoimmune disease history was grounds to exclude patients. Blood samples were obtained at baseline, cycle 4 day 1, and cycle 7 day 1. The receptor's source is an adult with an advanced solid tumor such as melanoma, head and neck, liver or kidney cancer. The input for sequencing was CD4+ or CD8+ T cells sorted from blood, taken in a trial of the OX40 agonist ivuxolimab. The rearrangement joins TRBV18 to TRBJ2-7; the D is unclear. CDR3 coding DNA: TGTGCCAGCTCACCACCGGGCGATGGCTACGAGCAGTACTTC. Its translation: CASSPPGDGYEQYF.